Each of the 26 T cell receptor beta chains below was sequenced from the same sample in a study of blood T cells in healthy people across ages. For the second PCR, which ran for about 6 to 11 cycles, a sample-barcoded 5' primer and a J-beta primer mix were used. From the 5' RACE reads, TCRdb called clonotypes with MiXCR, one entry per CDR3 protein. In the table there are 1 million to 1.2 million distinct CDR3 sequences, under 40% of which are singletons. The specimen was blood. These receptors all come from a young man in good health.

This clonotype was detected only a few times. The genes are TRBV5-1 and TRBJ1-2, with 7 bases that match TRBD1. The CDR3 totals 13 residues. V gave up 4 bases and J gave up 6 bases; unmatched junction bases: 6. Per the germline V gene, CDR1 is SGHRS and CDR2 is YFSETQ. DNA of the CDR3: TGCGCCAGCAGCACGACAGGGAGGGATGGCTACACCTTC. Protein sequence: CASSTTGRDGYTF.

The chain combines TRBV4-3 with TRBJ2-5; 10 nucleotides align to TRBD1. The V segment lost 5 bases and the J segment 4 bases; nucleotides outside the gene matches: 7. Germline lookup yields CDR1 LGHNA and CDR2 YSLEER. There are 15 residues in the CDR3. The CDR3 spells CASSAGQGLGETQYF. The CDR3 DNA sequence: TGCGCCAGCAGCGCGGGACAGGGGCTGGGAGAGACCCAGTACTTC.

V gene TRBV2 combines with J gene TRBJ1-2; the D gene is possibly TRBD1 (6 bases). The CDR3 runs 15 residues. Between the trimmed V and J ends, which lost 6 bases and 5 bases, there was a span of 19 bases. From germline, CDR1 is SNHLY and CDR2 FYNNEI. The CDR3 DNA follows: TGTGCCAGCAGCCTCAGGACAGCTCTAGAATATGGCTACACCTTC. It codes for CASSLRTALEYGYTF. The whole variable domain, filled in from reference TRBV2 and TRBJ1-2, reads EPEVTQTPSHQVTQMGQEVILRCVPISNHLYFYWYRQILGQKVEFLVSFYNNEISEKSEIFDDQFSVERPDGSNFTLKIRSTKLEDSAMYFCASSLRTALEYGYTFGSGTRLTVV.

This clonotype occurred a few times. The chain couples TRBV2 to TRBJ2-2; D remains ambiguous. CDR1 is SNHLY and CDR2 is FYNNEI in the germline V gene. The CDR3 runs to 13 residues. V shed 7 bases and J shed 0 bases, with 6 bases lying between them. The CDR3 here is CASNLANTGELFF. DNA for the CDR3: TGTGCCAGCAACCTAGCGAACACCGGGGAGCTGTTTTTT.

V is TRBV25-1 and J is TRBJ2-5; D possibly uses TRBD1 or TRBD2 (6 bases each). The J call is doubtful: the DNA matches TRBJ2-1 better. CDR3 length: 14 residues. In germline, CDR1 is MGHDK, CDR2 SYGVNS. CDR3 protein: CASTPPGAQETQFF. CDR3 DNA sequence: TGTGCCAGCACCCCTCCGGGGGCCCAAGAGACCCAGTTCTTC.

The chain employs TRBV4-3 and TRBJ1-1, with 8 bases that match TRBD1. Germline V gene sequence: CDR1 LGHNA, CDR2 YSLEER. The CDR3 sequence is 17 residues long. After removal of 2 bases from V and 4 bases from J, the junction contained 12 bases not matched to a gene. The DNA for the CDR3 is TGCGCCAGCAGCCAACATTTGACAGGGGACTTTGGCACTGAAGCTTTCTTT. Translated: CASSQHLTGDFGTEAFF.

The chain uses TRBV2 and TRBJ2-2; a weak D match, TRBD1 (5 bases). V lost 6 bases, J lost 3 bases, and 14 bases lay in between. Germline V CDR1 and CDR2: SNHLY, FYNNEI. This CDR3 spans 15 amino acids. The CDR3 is CASSRTSPYTGELFF. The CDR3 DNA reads TGTGCCAGCAGCAGGACAAGTCCGTACACCGGGGAGCTGTTTTTT.

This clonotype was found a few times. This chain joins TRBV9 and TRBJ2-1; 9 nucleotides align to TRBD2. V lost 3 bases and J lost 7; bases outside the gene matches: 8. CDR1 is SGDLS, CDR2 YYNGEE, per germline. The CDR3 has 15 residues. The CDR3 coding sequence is TGTGCCAGCAGCGGGGGACTAGCCGTAGTTAATGAGCAGTTCTTC. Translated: CASSGGLAVVNEQFF.

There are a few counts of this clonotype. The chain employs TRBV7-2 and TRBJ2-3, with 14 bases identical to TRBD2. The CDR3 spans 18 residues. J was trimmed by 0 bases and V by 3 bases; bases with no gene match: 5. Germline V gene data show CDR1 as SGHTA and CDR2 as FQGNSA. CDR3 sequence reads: CASSFGTSGGLSTDTQYF. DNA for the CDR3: TGTGCCAGCAGCTTCGGGACTAGCGGGGGCCTAAGCACAGATACGCAGTATTTT.

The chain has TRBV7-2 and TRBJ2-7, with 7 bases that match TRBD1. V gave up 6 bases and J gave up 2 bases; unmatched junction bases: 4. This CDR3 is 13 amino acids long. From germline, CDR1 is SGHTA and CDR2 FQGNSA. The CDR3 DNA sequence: TGTGCCAGCAGAAGTGACAGGGCCTACGAGCAGTACTTC. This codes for CASRSDRAYEQYF.

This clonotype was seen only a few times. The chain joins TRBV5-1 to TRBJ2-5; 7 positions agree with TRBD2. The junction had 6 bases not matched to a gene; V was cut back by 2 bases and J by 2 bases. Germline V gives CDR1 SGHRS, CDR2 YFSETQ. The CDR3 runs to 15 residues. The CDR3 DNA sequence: TGCGCCAGCAGCTTCAATGTGCGGGGGCAAGAGACCCAGTACTTC. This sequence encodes CASSFNVRGQETQYF.

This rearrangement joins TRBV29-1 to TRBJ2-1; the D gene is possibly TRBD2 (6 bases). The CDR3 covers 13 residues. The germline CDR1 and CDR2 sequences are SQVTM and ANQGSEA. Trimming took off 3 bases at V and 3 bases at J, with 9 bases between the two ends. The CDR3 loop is CSVEGLLYNEQFF. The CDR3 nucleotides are TGCAGCGTTGAGGGACTCCTCTACAATGAGCAGTTCTTC.

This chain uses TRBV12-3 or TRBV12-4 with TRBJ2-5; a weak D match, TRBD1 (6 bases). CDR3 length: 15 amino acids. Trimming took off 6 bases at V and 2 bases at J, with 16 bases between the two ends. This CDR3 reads CASRAGVVGQETQYF. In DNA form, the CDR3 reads TGTGCCAGCAGGGCAGGGGTTGTAGGACAAGAGACCCAGTACTTC.

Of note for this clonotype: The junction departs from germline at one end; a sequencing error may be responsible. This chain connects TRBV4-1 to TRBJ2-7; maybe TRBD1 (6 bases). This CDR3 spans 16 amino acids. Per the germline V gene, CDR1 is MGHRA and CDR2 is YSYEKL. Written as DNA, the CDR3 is TGCGCCAGCAGCCCGAGCGCCGGGACATTAACCTACGAGAAGTACTTC. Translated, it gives CASSPSAGTLTYEKYF.

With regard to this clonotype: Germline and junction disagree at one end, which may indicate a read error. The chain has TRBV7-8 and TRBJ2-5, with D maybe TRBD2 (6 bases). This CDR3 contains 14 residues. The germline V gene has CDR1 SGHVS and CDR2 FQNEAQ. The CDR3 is CTSSFTGGQETQYF. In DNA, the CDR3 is TGTACCAGCAGCTTTACCGGGGGCCAAGAGACCCAGTACTTC.

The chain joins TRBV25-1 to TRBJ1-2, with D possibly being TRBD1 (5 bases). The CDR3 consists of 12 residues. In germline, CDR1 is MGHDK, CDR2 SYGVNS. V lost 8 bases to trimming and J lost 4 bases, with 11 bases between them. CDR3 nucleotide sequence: TGTGCCAGCGCCTCGGGGGGCTATGGCTACACCTTC. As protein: CASASGGYGYTF.

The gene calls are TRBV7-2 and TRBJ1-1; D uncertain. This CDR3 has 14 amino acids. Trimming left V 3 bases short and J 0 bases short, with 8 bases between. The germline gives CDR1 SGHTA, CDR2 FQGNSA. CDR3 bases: TGTGCCAGCAGCTTTACCCTAGTGAACACTGAAGCTTTCTTT. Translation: CASSFTLVNTEAFF.

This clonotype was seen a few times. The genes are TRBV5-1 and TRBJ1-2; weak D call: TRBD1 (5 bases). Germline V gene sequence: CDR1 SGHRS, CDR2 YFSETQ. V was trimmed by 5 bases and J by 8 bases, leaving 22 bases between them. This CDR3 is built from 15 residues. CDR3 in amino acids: CASSNSGALRGGYTF. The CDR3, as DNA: TGCGCCAGCAGTAATTCCGGGGCCCTGAGAGGGGGCTACACCTTC.

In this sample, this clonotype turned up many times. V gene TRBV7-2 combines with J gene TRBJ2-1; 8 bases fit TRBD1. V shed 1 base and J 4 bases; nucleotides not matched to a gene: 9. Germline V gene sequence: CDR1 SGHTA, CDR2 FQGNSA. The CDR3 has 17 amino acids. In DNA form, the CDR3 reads TGTGCCAGCAGCTTAGTGGGTGGGGGACAGGAATACAATGAGCAGTTCTTC. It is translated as CASSLVGGGQEYNEQFF.

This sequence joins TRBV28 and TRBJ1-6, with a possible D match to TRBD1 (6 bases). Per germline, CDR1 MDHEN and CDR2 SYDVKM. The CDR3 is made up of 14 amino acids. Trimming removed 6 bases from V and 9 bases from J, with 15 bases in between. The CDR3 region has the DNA TGTGCCAGCAGCCCCACACAGGGACGTTCACCCCTCCACTTT. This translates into CASSPTQGRSPLHF.

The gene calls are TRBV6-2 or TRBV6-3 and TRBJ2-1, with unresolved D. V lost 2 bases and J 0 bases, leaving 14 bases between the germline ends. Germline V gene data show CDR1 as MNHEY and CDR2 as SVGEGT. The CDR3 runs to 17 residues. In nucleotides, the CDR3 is TGTGCCAGCAGTTACACCACCCGGAGATTCTCCTACAATGAGCAGTTCTTC. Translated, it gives CASSYTTRRFSYNEQFF.

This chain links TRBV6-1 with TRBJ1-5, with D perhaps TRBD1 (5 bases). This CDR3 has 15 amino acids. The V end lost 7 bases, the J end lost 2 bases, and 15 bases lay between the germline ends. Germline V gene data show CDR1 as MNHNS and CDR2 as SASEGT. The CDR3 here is CASTSRGRGNQPQHF. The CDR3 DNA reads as TGTGCCAGCACTTCCCGCGGCAGGGGCAATCAGCCCCAGCATTTT.

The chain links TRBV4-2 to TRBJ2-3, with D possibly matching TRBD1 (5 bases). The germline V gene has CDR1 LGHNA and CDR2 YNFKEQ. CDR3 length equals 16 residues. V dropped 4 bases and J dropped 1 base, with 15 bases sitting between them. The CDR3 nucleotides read TGTGCCAGCAGCCCAGGACGGACACGGGGCACAGATACGCAGTATTTT. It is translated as CASSPGRTRGTDTQYF.

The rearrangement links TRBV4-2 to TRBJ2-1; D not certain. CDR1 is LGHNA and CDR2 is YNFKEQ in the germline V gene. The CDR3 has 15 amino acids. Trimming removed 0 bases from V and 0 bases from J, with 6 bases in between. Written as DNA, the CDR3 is TGTGCCAGCAGCCAAGAGAGAGACTCCTACAATGAGCAGTTCTTC. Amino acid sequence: CASSQERDSYNEQFF.

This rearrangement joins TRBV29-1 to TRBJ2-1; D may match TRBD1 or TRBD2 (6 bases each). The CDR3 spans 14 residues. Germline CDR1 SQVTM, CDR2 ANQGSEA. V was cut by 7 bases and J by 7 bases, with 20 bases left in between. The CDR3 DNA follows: TGCAGCGCTGCACCGGGGGCGGTAGTAAATGAGCAGTTCTTC. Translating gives CSAAPGAVVNEQFF.

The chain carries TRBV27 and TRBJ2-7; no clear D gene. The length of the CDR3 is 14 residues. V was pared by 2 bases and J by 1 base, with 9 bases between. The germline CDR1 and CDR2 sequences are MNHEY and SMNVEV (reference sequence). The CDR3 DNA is TGTGCCAGCAGTTTAGGGCACGGGTCCTACGAGCAGTACTTC. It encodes CASSLGHGSYEQYF.